This TCR beta chain is from a study of T-cell reconstitution after alpha-beta-depleted transplantation in children. Broader study findings: T-cell counts and diversity were attributed mostly to newly produced T cells one year after transplant. About two months after transplant, alpha-beta T cells reportedly came from several hundred expanded graft clones. Several patients had high TCRbeta diversity at day 60; it came from surviving recipient T cells and thymic progenitors.

Preparation of the TCRbeta library involved a method that used unique molecular identifiers. TCRdb used MiXCR to reprocess the PCR reads, holding one entry per CDR3 protein. This sample has about 110,000 distinct CDR3 sequences, with around 6.4% found just once. This CDR3 has 19 amino acids. The V segment lost 4 bases and the J segment 0 bases; nucleotides outside the gene matches: 17. CDR1 and CDR2 (germline): SGHVS, FNYEAQ. This clonotype was detected only a few times. Antigen: not known. The sequencing used PBMCs, mostly from graft donor cells, collected 360 days after TCRalphabeta/CD19-depleted stem cell transplant. This chain links TRBV7-6 with TRBJ2-7, with 8 bases fitting TRBD2. This receptor was obtained from a male patient aged 2-15 years who had a stem cell transplant for acute lymphoblastic leukemia, so the T cells may come from the graft donor. CDR3 sequence reads: CASSSIAGGAGGPSYEQYF. DNA for the CDR3: TGTGCCAGCAGCTCAATAGCCGGGGGGGCGGGAGGTCCCTCCTACGAGCAGTACTTC.